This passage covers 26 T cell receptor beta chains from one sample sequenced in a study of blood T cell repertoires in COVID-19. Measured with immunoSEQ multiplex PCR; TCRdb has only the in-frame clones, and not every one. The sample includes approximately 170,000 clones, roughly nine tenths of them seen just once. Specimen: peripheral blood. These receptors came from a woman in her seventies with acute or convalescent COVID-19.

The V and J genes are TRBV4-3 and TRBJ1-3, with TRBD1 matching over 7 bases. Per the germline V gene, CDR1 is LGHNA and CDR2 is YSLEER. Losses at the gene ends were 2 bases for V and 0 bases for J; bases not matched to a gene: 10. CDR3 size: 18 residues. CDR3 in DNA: TGCGCCAGCAGCCAAAAGACAGGGTTGGGGTACTCTGGAAACACCATATATTTT. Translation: CASSQKTGLGYSGNTIYF.

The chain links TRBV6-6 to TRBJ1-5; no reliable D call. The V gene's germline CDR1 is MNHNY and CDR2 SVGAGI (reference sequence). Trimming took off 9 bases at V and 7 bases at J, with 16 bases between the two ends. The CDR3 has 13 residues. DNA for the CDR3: TGTGCCAGTACGGGTGGCAGAAACCAGCCCCAGCATTTT. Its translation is CASTGGRNQPQHF.

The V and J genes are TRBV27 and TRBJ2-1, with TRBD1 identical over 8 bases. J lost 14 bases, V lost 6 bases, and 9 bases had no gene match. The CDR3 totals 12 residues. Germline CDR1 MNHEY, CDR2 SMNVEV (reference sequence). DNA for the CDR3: TGTGCCAGCAGATACAGGGGGAGAAACGAGTTCTTC. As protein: CASRYRGRNEFF.

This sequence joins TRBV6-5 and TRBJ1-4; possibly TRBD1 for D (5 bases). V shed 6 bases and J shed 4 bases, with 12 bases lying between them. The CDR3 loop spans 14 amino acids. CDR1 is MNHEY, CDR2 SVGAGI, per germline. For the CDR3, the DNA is TGTGCCAGCAGGCTGTCAGGACATAATGAAAAACTGTTTTTT. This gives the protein CASRLSGHNEKLFF.

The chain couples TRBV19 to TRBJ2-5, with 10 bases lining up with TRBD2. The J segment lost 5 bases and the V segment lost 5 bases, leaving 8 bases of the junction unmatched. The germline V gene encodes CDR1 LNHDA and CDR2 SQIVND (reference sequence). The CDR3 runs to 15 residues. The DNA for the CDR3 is TGTGCCAGTAGTCTACAGCGGGAGGGCCGGGAGACCCAGTACTTC. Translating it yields CASSLQREGRETQYF.

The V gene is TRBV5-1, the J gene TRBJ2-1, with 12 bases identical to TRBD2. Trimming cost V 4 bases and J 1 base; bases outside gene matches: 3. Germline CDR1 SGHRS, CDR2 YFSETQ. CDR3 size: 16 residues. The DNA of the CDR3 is TGCGCCAGCAGCCCGGGACTAGCGGGTTCCTACAATGAGCAGTTCTTC. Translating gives CASSPGLAGSYNEQFF.

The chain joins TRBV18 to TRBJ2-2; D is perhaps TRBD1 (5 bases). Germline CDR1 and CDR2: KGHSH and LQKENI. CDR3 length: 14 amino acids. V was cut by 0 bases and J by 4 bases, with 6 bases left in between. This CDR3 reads CASSPPQGTGELFF. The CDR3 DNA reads TGTGCCAGCTCACCACCTCAGGGCACCGGGGAGCTGTTTTTT.

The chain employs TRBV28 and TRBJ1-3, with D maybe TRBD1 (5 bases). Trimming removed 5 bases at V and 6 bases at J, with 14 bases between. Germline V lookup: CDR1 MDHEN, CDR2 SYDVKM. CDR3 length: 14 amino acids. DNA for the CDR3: TGTGCCAGCAGTAGAAGCCGACAGTTAAACACCATATATTTT. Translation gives CASSRSRQLNTIYF.

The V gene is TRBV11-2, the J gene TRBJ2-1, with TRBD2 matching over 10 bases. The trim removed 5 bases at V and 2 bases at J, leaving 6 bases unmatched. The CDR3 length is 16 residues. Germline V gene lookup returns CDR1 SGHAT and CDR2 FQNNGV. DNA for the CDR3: TGTGCCAGCAGCGACCGACTAGCGGGTACCTACAATGAGCAGTTCTTC. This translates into CASSDRLAGTYNEQFF.

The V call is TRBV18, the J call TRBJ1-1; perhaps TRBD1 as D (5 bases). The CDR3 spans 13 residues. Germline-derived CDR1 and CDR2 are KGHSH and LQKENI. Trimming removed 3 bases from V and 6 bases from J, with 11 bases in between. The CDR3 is CASSPQRGSEAFF. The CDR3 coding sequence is TGTGCCAGCTCACCCCAGCGGGGCTCTGAAGCTTTCTTT.

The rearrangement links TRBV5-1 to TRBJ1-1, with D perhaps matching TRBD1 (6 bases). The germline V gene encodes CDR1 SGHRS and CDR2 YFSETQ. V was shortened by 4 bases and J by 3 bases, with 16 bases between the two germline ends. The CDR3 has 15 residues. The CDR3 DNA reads TGCGCCAGCAGCCCCAATGGGGGCAGGGACACTGAAGCTTTCTTT. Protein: CASSPNGGRDTEAFF.

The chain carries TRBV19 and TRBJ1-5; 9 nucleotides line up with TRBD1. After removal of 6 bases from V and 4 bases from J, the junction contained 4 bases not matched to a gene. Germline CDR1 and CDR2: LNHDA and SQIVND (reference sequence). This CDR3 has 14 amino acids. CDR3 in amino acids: CASSLTGGNQPQHF. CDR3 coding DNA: TGTGCCAGTAGCCTGACAGGGGGTAATCAGCCCCAGCATTTT.

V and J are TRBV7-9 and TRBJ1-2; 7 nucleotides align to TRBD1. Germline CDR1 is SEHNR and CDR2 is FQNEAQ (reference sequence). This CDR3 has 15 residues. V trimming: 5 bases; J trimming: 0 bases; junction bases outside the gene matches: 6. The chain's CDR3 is CASSPDRATNYGYTF. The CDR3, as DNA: TGTGCCAGCAGCCCAGACAGGGCGACTAACTATGGCTACACCTTC.

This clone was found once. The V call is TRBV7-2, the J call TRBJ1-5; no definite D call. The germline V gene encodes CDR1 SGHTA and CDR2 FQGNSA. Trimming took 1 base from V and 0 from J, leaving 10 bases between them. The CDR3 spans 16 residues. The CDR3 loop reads CASSLVGHLSNQPQHF. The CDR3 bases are TGTGCCAGCAGCTTAGTCGGTCACCTTAGCAATCAGCCCCAGCATTTT.

CDR3 residues: CASSPTGRDNQPQHF. CDR3 bases: TGTGCCAGCAGCCCCACAGGGAGGGACAATCAGCCCCAGCATTTT. V gene TRBV7-2 combines with J gene TRBJ1-5; a possible D gene is TRBD1 (6 bases). Trimming left V 5 bases short and J 3 bases short, with 14 bases between. The CDR3 consists of 15 residues. Germline CDR1 SGHTA, CDR2 FQGNSA. Filled out from reference TRBV7-2 and TRBJ1-5, the complete variable domain reads GAGVSQSPSNKVTEKGKDVELRCDPISGHTALYWYRQSLGQGLEFLIYFQGNSAPDKSGLPSDRFSAERTGGSVSTLTIQRTQQEDSAVYLCASSPTGRDNQPQHFGDGTRLSIL.

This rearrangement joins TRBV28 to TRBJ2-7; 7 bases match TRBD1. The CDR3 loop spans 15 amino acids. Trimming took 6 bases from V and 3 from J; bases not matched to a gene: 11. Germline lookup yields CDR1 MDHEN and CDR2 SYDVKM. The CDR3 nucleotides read TGTGCCAGCAGACTTGAGGGGGCGATTGGCTACGAGCAGTACTTC. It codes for CASRLEGAIGYEQYF. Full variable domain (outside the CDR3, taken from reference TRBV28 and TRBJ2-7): DVKVTQSSRYLVKRTGEKVFLECVQDMDHENMFWYRQDPGLGLRLIYFSYDVKMKEKGDIPEGYSVSREKKERFSLILESASTNQTSMYLCASRLEGAIGYEQYFGPGTRLTVT.

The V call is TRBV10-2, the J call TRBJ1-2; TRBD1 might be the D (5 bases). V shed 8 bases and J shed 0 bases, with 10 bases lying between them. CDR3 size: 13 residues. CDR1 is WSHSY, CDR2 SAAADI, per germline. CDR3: CASLGAANYGYTF. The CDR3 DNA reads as TGCGCCAGCCTAGGGGCTGCTAACTATGGCTACACCTTC.

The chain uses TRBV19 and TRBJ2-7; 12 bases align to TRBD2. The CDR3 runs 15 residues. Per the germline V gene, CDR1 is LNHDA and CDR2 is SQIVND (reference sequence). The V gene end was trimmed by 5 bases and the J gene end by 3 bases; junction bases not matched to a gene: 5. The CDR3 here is CASSPRLAGVYEQYF. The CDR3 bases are TGTGCCAGTAGTCCCCGACTAGCGGGAGTCTACGAGCAGTACTTC.

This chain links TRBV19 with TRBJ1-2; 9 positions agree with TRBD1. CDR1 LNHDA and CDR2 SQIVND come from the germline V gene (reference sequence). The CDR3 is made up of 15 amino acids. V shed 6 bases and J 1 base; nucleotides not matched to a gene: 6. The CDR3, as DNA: TGTGCCAGTAGCGTGACAGGGGGGAGTAACTATGGCTACACCTTC. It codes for CASSVTGGSNYGYTF.

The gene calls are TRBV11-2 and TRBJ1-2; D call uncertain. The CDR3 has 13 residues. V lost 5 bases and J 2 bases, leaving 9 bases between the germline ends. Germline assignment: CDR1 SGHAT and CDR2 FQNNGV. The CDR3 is CASSPLGNYGYTF. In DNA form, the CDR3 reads TGTGCCAGCAGCCCCCTAGGCAACTATGGCTACACCTTC. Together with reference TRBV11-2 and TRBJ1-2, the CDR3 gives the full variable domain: EAGVAQSPRYKIIEKRQSVAFWCNPISGHATLYWYQQILGQGPKLLIQFQNNGVVDDSQLPKDRFSAERLKGVDSTLKIQPAKLEDSAVYLCASSPLGNYGYTFGSGTRLTVV.

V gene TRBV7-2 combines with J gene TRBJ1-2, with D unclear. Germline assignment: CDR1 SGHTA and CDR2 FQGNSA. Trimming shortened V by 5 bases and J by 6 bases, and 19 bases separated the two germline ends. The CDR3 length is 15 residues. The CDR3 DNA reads TGTGCCAGCAGCCTATCTCTCGGAGGGTATAATGGCTACACCTTC. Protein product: CASSLSLGGYNGYTF. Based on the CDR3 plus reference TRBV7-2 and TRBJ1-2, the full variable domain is GAGVSQSPSNKVTEKGKDVELRCDPISGHTALYWYRQSLGQGLEFLIYFQGNSAPDKSGLPSDRFSAERTGGSVSTLTIQRTQQEDSAVYLCASSLSLGGYNGYTFGSGTRLTVV.

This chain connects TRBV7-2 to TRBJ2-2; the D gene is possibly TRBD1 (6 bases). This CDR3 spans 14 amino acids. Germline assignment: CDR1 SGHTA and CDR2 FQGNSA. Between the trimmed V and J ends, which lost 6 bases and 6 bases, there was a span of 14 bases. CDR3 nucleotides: TGTGCCAGCAGTCTTACAGGGTTCTCCGGGGAGCTGTTTTTT. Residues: CASSLTGFSGELFF.

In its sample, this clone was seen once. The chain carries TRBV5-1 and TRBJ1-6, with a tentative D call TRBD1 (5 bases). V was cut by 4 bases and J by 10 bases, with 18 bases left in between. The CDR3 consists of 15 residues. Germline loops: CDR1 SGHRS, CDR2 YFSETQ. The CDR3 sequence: CASSAQGEGYSPLHF. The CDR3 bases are TGCGCCAGCAGCGCACAAGGGGAGGGGTACTCACCCCTCCACTTT.

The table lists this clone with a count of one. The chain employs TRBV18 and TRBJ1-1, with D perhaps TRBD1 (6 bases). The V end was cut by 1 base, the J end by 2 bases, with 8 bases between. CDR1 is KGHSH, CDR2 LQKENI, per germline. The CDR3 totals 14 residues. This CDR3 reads CASSPLDRNTEAFF. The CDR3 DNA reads TGTGCCAGCTCACCACTGGACAGAAACACTGAAGCTTTCTTT.

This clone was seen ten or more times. For the CDR3, the DNA is TGTGCCAGCACGTGGGGAGGAAATTCACCCCTCCACTTT. It is translated as CASTWGGNSPLHF. The chain employs TRBV9 and TRBJ1-6; D is ambiguous. CDR3 size: 13 residues. The V and J ends lost 6 bases and 7 bases respectively, with 11 bases between them. CDR1 and CDR2 (germline): SGDLS, YYNGEE.

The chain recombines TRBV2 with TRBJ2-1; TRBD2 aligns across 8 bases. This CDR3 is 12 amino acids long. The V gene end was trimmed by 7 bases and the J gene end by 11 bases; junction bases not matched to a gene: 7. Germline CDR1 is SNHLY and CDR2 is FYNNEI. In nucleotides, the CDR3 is TGTGCCAGCAAGGTCGGGGGGGCTCAGCAGTTCTTC. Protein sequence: CASKVGGAQQFF.